One sample yielded the 7 T cell receptor beta chains listed below, sequenced in a study of T-cell reconstitution after alpha-beta-depleted transplantation in children. Unique molecular identifiers tagged the TCRbeta library. Each CDR3 protein is one row after TCRdb ran MiXCR on the PCR reads. The profile shows about 580,000 distinct CDR3 sequences, 23% of them singletons. Here the sequenced sample was PBMCs, mostly from graft donor cells, taken 360 days after TCRalphabeta/CD19-depleted stem cell transplant. The receptor set was obtained from a boy in the first two years of life who had a stem cell transplant for acute myeloid leukemia, so the T cells may come from the graft donor.

The genes are TRBV29-1 and TRBJ2-5, with a possible D match to TRBD2 (5 bases). Germline CDR1 is SQVTM and CDR2 is ANQGSEA. The CDR3 extends over 14 amino acids. The germline V and J ends were trimmed by 0 bases and 5 bases, with 13 bases remaining between them. As DNA, the CDR3 is TGCAGCGTTGAAGATGGAGGCCAAGGGGAGACCCAGTACTTC. Translated, it gives CSVEDGGQGETQYF.

The V gene is TRBV28, the J gene TRBJ1-2; D not certain. CDR3 size: 13 residues. V lost 5 bases and J 8 bases, leaving 15 bases between the germline ends. Per the germline V gene, CDR1 is MDHEN and CDR2 is SYDVKM. The CDR3 DNA reads TGTGCCAGCAGTCGGACGGCCCCGACGGGCTACACCTTC. Translated: CASSRTAPTGYTF.

This clonotype was recorded a few times. J is TRBJ2-7 and V is TRBV20-1; TRBD1 matches 7 bases. Germline loops: CDR1 DFQATT, CDR2 SNEGSKA (reference sequence). V was pared by 0 bases and J by 2 bases, with 7 bases of the junction left unmatched. CDR3 length: 15 amino acids. The CDR3 DNA follows: TGCAGTGCTAGAGATCCTAACAGGGGCCCCTACGAGCAGTACTTC. Its translation: CSARDPNRGPYEQYF.

This clonotype was detected many times. This chain connects TRBV20-1 to TRBJ1-1; possibly TRBD1 for D (5 bases). Germline CDR1 is DFQATT and CDR2 is SNEGSKA (reference sequence). This CDR3 spans 15 amino acids. V lost 4 bases to trimming and J lost 4 bases, with 19 bases between them. DNA of the CDR3: TGCAGTGCTACATCTTACAGGCCTATGAGCACTGAAGCTTTCTTT. Encoded protein: CSATSYRPMSTEAFF.

This clonotype was detected a few times. In DNA, the CDR3 is TGTGCCAGCAGTGCAGAGCCCTACGAGCAGTACTTC. This codes for CASSAEPYEQYF. The rearrangement links TRBV25-1 to TRBJ2-7; D not certain. Germline assignment: CDR1 MGHDK and CDR2 SYGVNS. Trimming cost V 4 bases and J 2 bases, with 6 bases left between them. The CDR3 totals 12 residues.

The genes are TRBV20-1 and TRBJ2-3; D ambiguous. V shed 3 bases and J shed 3 bases, with 10 bases lying between them. The CDR3 runs to 13 residues. In germline, CDR1 is DFQATT, CDR2 SNEGSKA (reference sequence). The CDR3 bases are TGCAGTGCTAGTTACGTCACGACAGATACGCAGTATTTT. It yields the protein CSASYVTTDTQYF.

This chain uses TRBV13 with TRBJ2-2, with D possibly called TRBD1 or TRBD2 (5 bases each). The CDR3 sequence is 13 residues long. Germline V CDR1 and CDR2: PRHDT, FYEKMQ (reference sequence). V was trimmed by 5 bases and J by 4 bases, leaving 8 bases between them. CDR3 protein: CASSRDGTGELFF. In nucleotides, the CDR3 is TGTGCCAGCAGCAGGGACGGCACCGGGGAGCTGTTTTTT. Looking up the rest from reference TRBV13 and TRBJ2-2 gives the full variable domain: AAGVIQSPRHLIKEKRETATLKCYPIPRHDTVYWYQQGPGQDPQFLISFYEKMQSDKGSIPDRFSAQQFSDYHSELNMSSLELGDSALYFCASSRDGTGELFFGEGSRLTVL.